This passage covers 23 T cell receptor beta chains from one sample sequenced in a study of T cell responses to AZD1222 COVID-19 vaccine. This table comes from immunoSEQ multiplex PCR, and its TCRdb copy is limited to in-frame clones, with some not included. Counted here are around 110,000 clones, around 91% occurring once; the ten biggest clones make up approximately 8%. Sequencing was performed on peripheral blood, taken 28 days after the second AZD1222 dose. The receptors were sampled from an adult who received the AZD1222 COVID-19 vaccine.

V and J are TRBV6-6 and TRBJ1-1; TRBD1 aligns across 7 bases. This CDR3 comprises 15 residues. Germline V gene lookup returns CDR1 MNHNY and CDR2 SVGAGI (reference sequence). The V segment lost 1 base and the J segment 5 bases; nucleotides outside the gene matches: 7. Written as DNA, the CDR3 is TGTGCCAGCAGTTACTTGACAGGGTCAGGTACTGAAGCTTTCTTT. It encodes CASSYLTGSGTEAFF.

This chain links TRBV11-3 with TRBJ1-2; tentative D call: TRBD1 (6 bases). The CDR3 is 13 amino acids. Per the germline V gene, CDR1 is SGHNT and CDR2 is YENEEA. Trimming took off 3 bases at V and 6 bases at J, with 11 bases between the two ends. The CDR3: CASSFPQGHGYTF. As DNA, the CDR3 is TGTGCCAGCAGCTTCCCACAGGGCCATGGCTACACCTTC.

This clone has only one observation. This chain joins TRBV13 and TRBJ2-3; 10 nucleotides match TRBD2. V dropped 5 bases and J dropped 3; count of bases not matched to a gene: 5. Germline lookup yields CDR1 PRHDT and CDR2 FYEKMQ (reference sequence). There are 15 residues in the CDR3. CDR3 nucleotides: TGTGCCAGCAGCCCATTAGCGGGGGGAACAGATACGCAGTATTTT. Protein: CASSPLAGGTDTQYF.

The chain combines TRBV4-3 with TRBJ2-2; D may be TRBD1 or TRBD2 (5 bases each). Germline V CDR1 and CDR2: LGHNA, YSLEER. V was pared by 6 bases and J by 6 bases, with 17 bases between. The CDR3 sequence is 15 residues long. CDR3 nucleotide sequence: TGCGCCAGCAGAGTTAGGGGAGTCGGAGCCGGGGAGCTGTTTTTT. Protein product: CASRVRGVGAGELFF.

The chain has TRBV19 and TRBJ1-5; TRBD1 aligns across 7 bases. The V and J ends lost 6 bases and 2 bases, in that order; junction bases with no gene match: 13. Germline-derived CDR1 and CDR2 are LNHDA and SQIVND (reference sequence). CDR3 size: 17 residues. The CDR3, as DNA: TGTGCCAGTAGGGGGTTGCCAGGGGGTCTGGGCAATCAGCCCCAGCATTTT. It encodes CASRGLPGGLGNQPQHF.

CDR3 coding DNA: TGTGCCAGCAGCACTAGTCCCTACAATGAGCAGTTCTTC. Translating gives CASSTSPYNEQFF. The rearrangement uses TRBV13 and TRBJ2-1; TRBD2 might be the D (5 bases). The CDR3 runs 13 residues. Germline values: CDR1 PRHDT, CDR2 FYEKMQ (reference sequence). V was cut by 5 bases and J by 2 bases, with 7 bases left in between.

The chain uses TRBV7-9 and TRBJ2-7; D remains unclear. V lost 1 base, J lost 1 base, and 8 bases lay in between. CDR1 and CDR2 from the germline V gene are SEHNR and FQNEAQ (reference sequence). This CDR3 is 14 amino acids long. CDR3 region: CASSLGTDSYEQYF. CDR3 nucleotides: TGTGCCAGCAGCTTAGGGACCGATTCCTACGAGCAGTACTTC.

The V and J genes are TRBV16 and TRBJ2-1; unclear D gene. This CDR3 has 15 amino acids. V was clipped by 1 base and J by 5 bases, with 12 bases between them. Looked up from germline, CDR1 is KGHSY and CDR2 is FQNENV. The CDR3 nucleotides are TGTGCCAGCAGCCAATTGAGTGGCGGAAACAATGAGCAGTTCTTC. Translation gives CASSQLSGGNNEQFF.

The V call is TRBV21-1, the J call TRBJ2-7. TRBV21-1 is designated a pseudogene. The CDR3 is made up of 14 amino acids. Here the CDR3 reads CASSKGNLPYEQYF. The CDR3 DNA follows: TGTGCCAGCAGCAAGGGGAACCTCCCCTACGAGCAGTACTTC.

The chain links TRBV12-5 to TRBJ1-3, with a weak D call TRBD1 (6 bases). This CDR3 is built from 13 residues. Trimming stripped 5 bases from V and 4 bases from J, with 9 bases between. Germline CDR1 LGHNT, CDR2 FRNRAP. CDR3 DNA sequence: TGTGCTAGTGGTCAGGGGTACGGAAACACCATATATTTT. Translation gives CASGQGYGNTIYF.

The CDR3 coding sequence is TGCGCCAGCAGCCAAGAGTTTGTGGGGGGGTCCTATGGCTACACCTTC. Encoded protein: CASSQEFVGGSYGYTF. The chain joins TRBV4-3 to TRBJ1-2; the D gene is possibly TRBD1 (5 bases). Germline V lookup: CDR1 LGHNA, CDR2 YSLEER. The CDR3 sequence is 16 residues long. V lost 0 bases to trimming and J lost 4 bases, with 15 bases between them.

The chain has TRBV5-1 and TRBJ2-1, with TRBD2 identical over 12 bases. V lost 4 bases and J lost 6; bases outside the gene matches: 5. The length of the CDR3 is 15 residues. CDR1 is SGHRS and CDR2 is YFSETQ in the germline V gene. The CDR3 sequence is CASSPTSGGSNEQFF. In DNA form, the CDR3 reads TGCGCCAGCAGCCCAACTAGCGGGGGGTCCAATGAGCAGTTCTTC.

J is TRBJ1-1 and V is TRBV7-2; D possibly corresponds to TRBD1 (5 bases). V lost 5 bases, J lost 7 bases, and 14 bases lay in between. Germline assignment: CDR1 SGHTA and CDR2 FQGNSA. The CDR3 sequence is 13 residues long. CDR3 sequence (DNA): TGTGCCAGCAGCCCCAACCGGGACGGTGAAGCTTTCTTT. It yields the protein CASSPNRDGEAFF.

V is TRBV7-9 and J is TRBJ1-5; D remains unclear. In germline, CDR1 is SEHNR, CDR2 FQNEAQ (reference sequence). The CDR3 has 12 amino acids. The ends were cut back, 5 bases at V and 4 bases at J, with 6 bases in the middle. CDR3 DNA: TGTGCCAGCAGCGGATTTAATCAGCCCCAGCATTTT. Translated: CASSGFNQPQHF.

CDR3 protein: CASSYSSPSRTDTQYF. In DNA form, the CDR3 reads TGTGCCAGCAGTTACTCGAGTCCCAGCCGGACAGATACGCAGTATTTT. The chain has TRBV6-5 and TRBJ2-3; no clear D gene. This CDR3 comprises 16 residues. Germline CDR1 and CDR2: MNHEY and SVGAGI. V was clipped by 0 bases and J by 3 bases, with 13 bases between them.

This clone was seen just once. V gene TRBV6-5 combines with J gene TRBJ1-1; a possible D gene is TRBD1 (5 bases). This CDR3 is 15 amino acids long. The V gene lost 2 bases and the J gene lost 4 bases, with 14 bases spanning the gap. Germline-derived CDR1 and CDR2 are MNHEY and SVGAGI. The CDR3 region has the DNA TGTGCCAGCAGTTACCCACGGGGCGGTCGCACTGAAGCTTTCTTT. Its protein product is CASSYPRGGRTEAFF.

The rearrangement links TRBV14 to TRBJ1-2, with D perhaps matching TRBD1 (5 bases). The ends were cut back, 4 bases at V and 2 bases at J, with 17 bases in the middle. Germline CDR1 SGHDN, CDR2 FVKESK. This CDR3 is 16 amino acids long. CDR3 sequence: CASSPFRRGANYGYTF. In nucleotides, the CDR3 is TGTGCCAGCAGCCCCTTCCGAAGGGGCGCCAACTATGGCTACACCTTC. Full variable domain (outside the CDR3, taken from reference TRBV14 and TRBJ1-2): EAGVTQFPSHSVIEKGQTVTLRCDPISGHDNLYWYRRVMGKEIKFLLHFVKESKQDESGMPNNRFLAERTGGTYSTLKVQPAELEDSGVYFCASSPFRRGANYGYTFGSGTRLTVV.

This chain connects TRBV18 to TRBJ2-7; TRBD1 agrees at 9 bases. Looked up from germline, CDR1 is KGHSH and CDR2 is LQKENI. This CDR3 has 15 amino acids. Unmatched junction bases numbered 11, after V lost 6 bases and J lost 5 bases. CDR3 protein: CASSRGPGTGNEQYF. CDR3 sequence (DNA): TGTGCCAGCTCCAGGGGGCCCGGGACAGGGAACGAGCAGTACTTC.

The rearrangement links TRBV4-2 to TRBJ2-3; D is tentatively TRBD1 or TRBD2 (5 bases each). The CDR3 has 18 amino acids. From germline, CDR1 is LGHNA and CDR2 YNFKEQ. The V end lost 0 bases, the J end lost 6 bases, and 22 bases lay between the germline ends. CDR3 in DNA: TGTGCCAGCAGCCAAGATTCGGGGATTGGGGCCCCCCCGGATACGCAGTATTTT. Protein: CASSQDSGIGAPPDTQYF.

This sequence joins TRBV5-1 and TRBJ2-7, with unresolved D. CDR1 and CDR2 from the germline V gene are SGHRS and YFSETQ. The CDR3 covers 13 residues. Trimming took off 2 bases at V and 1 base at J, with 7 bases between the two ends. The CDR3 sequence is CASSFRGSYEQYF. DNA for the CDR3: TGCGCCAGCAGCTTTAGAGGATCCTACGAGCAGTACTTC. The full variable domain, in which reference TRBV5-1 and TRBJ2-7 provide the parts outside the CDR3, is KAGVTQTPRYLIKTRGQQVTLSCSPISGHRSVSWYQQTPGQGLQFLFEYFSETQRNKGNFPGRFSGRQFSNSRSEMNVSTLELGDSALYLCASSFRGSYEQYFGPGTRLTVT.

The chain couples TRBV5-4 to TRBJ1-1; no definite D call. V was clipped by 0 bases and J by 0 bases, with 6 bases between them. Germline V gene sequence: CDR1 SGHNT, CDR2 YYREEE (reference sequence). This CDR3 comprises 14 residues. The chain's CDR3 is CASSLGTVNTEAFF. The CDR3 nucleotides are TGTGCCAGCAGCTTGGGCACGGTGAACACTGAAGCTTTCTTT.

The V and J genes are TRBV18 and TRBJ2-1; 12 nucleotides match TRBD2. The CDR3 loop spans 16 amino acids. Trimming at V came to 1 base and at J to 4 bases, leaving 2 bases not matched to a gene. Germline V lookup: CDR1 KGHSH, CDR2 LQKENI. The CDR3 reads CASSPRLAGGYNEQFF. The CDR3, as DNA: TGTGCCAGCTCACCACGGCTAGCGGGGGGGTACAATGAGCAGTTCTTC.

The genes are TRBV7-6 and TRBJ1-5; D uncertain. The CDR3 is 16 residues long. V gave up 0 bases and J gave up 0 bases, with 9 bases separating them. Germline V lookup: CDR1 SGHVS, CDR2 FNYEAQ. The CDR3 nucleotides read TGTGCCAGCAGCTTAGCGGGGAGATATAGCAATCAGCCCCAGCATTTT. As protein: CASSLAGRYSNQPQHF.